The present TCR beta chain was sequenced within a study of blood T cell repertoires in COVID-19 (dated by TCRdb to 2020 to 2022). Study-wide context: The collaborator samples originated in the United States, Italy and Spain and spanned the acute and convalescent phases of COVID-19. The samples were drawn from the first 160 participants of the ongoing ImmuneRACE study and from roughly 1,300 subjects provided by 6 global collaborators. The dataset comprised deeply sampled blood TCRbeta repertoires from subjects exposed to, actively infected with, or recovered from COVID-19. A de-identified subject ID, COVID-19 status, age in years and sex were almost always included in the sample metadata. The repertoires were released in a freely available public database intended as a resource for research on the immune response to SARS-CoV-2. Where available, HLA class I and class II types were obtained from metadata supplied by the sample provider rather than from assay-based typing. The prospective study material was composed of cDNA or gDNA derived from T cells, B-cell-depleted T cells, or PBMCs. On the study overall, not on this receptor specifically: How much clinical and demographic metadata was included differed by source and by participant, and the metadata was provided uncurated.

CDR1 SGHVS and CDR2 FNYEAQ were looked up in the germline V gene. Trimming leaves V shorter by 1 base and J shorter by 1 base, with the junction holding 15 bases beyond the gene matches. Taken from cysteine to phenylalanine, the CDR3 has 20 residues. Of all the DNA, just the CDR3 is kept, 60 bases in frame from base 1. For this clone: Its antigen target is currently unknown. Base qualities are missing; no much larger clone stands one base away.

The collaborating institutions used their own protocols to collect whole blood in K2EDTA tubes. For TCRbeta analysis, collaborators shipped samples in one of three forms: frozen whole blood, isolated PBMCs, or DNA extracted from either of those sample types. TCRbeta CDR3 regions were amplified from genomic DNA by means of the immunoSEQ Assay, a bias-controlled multiplex PCR. Processing in the source paper ran as follows. The number of nucleated cells in each sample was estimated from the amplification of reference gene primers within the assay. To quantify the absolute abundance of each unique TCRbeta CDR3 rearrangement, sequence reads were collapsed and filtered. For each sample, productive Simpson clonality was calculated by taking the square root of Simpson's diversity index across productive rearrangements. TCRdb took over this immuneACCESS table, retaining in-frame rearrangements with V and J assigned. Such tables are incomplete; in checked studies, under half of the missing clones stem from an unresolved V gene, and the remainder is unexplained. The D gene and trimming were derived from the DNA, and the V and J assignments and clone size from that table. This sample lists some 100,000 clones; 92% were detected once. Of the sample, approximately 5.1% falls within the top ten clones.

The source material was peripheral blood. The sequence came from a man between 65 and 85 years old with acute or convalescent COVID-19. Rearrangement joined TRBV7-6 to TRBJ2-3; TRBD2 matches 9 bases in the middle. The CDR3 reads as follows: CASSLGISGGIPTGTDTQYF. The DNA sequence reads TGTGCCAGCAGCTTAGGGATTAGCGGGGGTATCCCAACGGGCACAGATACGCAGTATTTT.